This T cell receptor (beta chain) originates from a study of T cells in Graves' hyperthyroidism and ophthalmopathy (dated by TCRdb to between 2018 and 2020). About the study as a whole: To identify TCR V-J signatures that set the groups apart, the researchers used a discovery cohort of 95 to 100 patients, made up of under 45 with Graves' ophthalmopathy and 55 to 65 with stable Graves' hyperthyroidism. Whether ophthalmopathy could be predicted prospectively was tested in an independent validation cohort made up of roughly 19 hyperthyroidism patients plus 17 patients who later progressed to ophthalmopathy. The 100 or so discovery patients were randomly split 7:3 into training and test sets. In addition, the study compared T-cell repertoires in thyroid tissue and in blood from six Graves' hyperthyroidism patients. Once sampling was done, hyperthyroidism patients were given methimazole at a starting dose of 30 mg daily, whereas ophthalmopathy patients were given high-dose intravenous methylprednisolone. According to the paper, TCR Vbeta CDR3 sequencing was carried out on over 130 peripheral blood samples, which came from fewer than 50 ophthalmopathy, roughly 75 hyperthyroidism and approximately 17 progressor patients.

Patients with uncontrolled infections, other autoimmune diseases, pregnancy or lactation were excluded. Diagnoses were established on the basis of clinical symptoms, serum thyroxine and TRAb, thyroid ultrasound, and orbital computed tomography. Total RNA was extracted with Trizol reagent, and quality was checked on an Agilent 2100 Bioanalyzer. Concerning this clonotype: Its antigen remains unidentified. There are no base qualities to consult, and no much larger clone falls within one base.

The TCR beta CDR3 regions were amplified from RNA transcripts. For the first round of RT-PCR on the TCR CDR3, the HTBI primer set was used together with the Qiagen OneStep RT-PCR kit. A second multiplex PCR round built the libraries, followed by size selection and purification. The libraries were sequenced on an Illumina HiSeq2000 using paired-end 100 bp reads. The published analysis was carried out like this. SOAPnuke was used to process the raw data, with reads discarded if the reads contained adapters or uncalled bases, had a mean Phred below 15, or lacked an exact constant-primer or identifier match. COPE v1.2.5 was used to merge the high-quality paired reads, and each unique nucleotide sequence was defined as a clonotype. MiTCR v1.1 was used to align clonotypes to the IMGT TRBV, TRBD and TRBJ reference segments. The analysis included only V-J combinations with a frequency above 0.0001, which together covered over 98% of the repertoires. A TCS score was defined as the ratio between F50 (clonal expansion) and ExV (chaos), using BLOSUM62-based TCRdist between CDR3 peptides within each V-J. Welch's t-statistics and random forest reduced around 510 V-J features to 10 to 15, which were used in a naive Bayes classifier (R e1071). Thyroid-blood repertoire similarity was quantified with the Morisita-Horn index. TCRdb passed the public sequencing reads through fastp at Q25 and MiXCR, retaining productive beta sequences. A single entry per CDR3 protein holds the most common genes and DNA from its merged rows. The V and J calls were determined by TCRdb, not by the authors. This sample has 650,000 to 800,000 distinct CDR3 sequences in its table, and approximately 42% of those were observed once. Clones ranked in the top ten supply less than 9% of the sample.

Results and caveats for the whole study, not just this receptor: In validation, the model predicted progression to ophthalmopathy with 65% to 71% sensitivity and approximately 78% specificity, a median of 6.5 months before onset. Sample size was not statistically predetermined, and investigators were not blinded to group allocation. Blood samples also contained most of the expanded thyroid clonotypes (frequency above 0.001), which suggests that blood repertoires may reflect thyroid immune responses. Ophthalmopathy was separated from stable hyperthyroidism by a 13 V-J signature model, with about 86% sensitivity and around 81% specificity obtained in cross-validation and 80%/75% obtained in testing.

As encoded in the germline V gene, CDR1 is MGHDK while CDR2 is SYGVNS. The CDR3 runs 16 amino acids, cysteine and phenylalanine included. The entry retains the CDR3 DNA only, 48 bases that are in frame from base 1. V is reduced by 4 bases and J by 0 bases, leaving a spacing of 16 bases between them. The receptor's source is an adult man with Graves' disease, either hyperthyroidism or ophthalmopathy (not recorded which). The sequencing sample was made of peripheral blood or thyroid tissue (not recorded which). The rearrangement joined TRBV25-1 to TRBJ2-7, and possibly TRBD1, on 6 matching bases. This receptor has the CDR3 CASSVLGQRSSYEQYF. The nucleotide sequence is TGTGCCAGCAGTGTTCTAGGACAGAGGAGCTCCTACGAGCAGTACTTC.